This T cell receptor (beta chain) was retrieved from a study of Tregs in tolerant kidney transplant recipients (dated by TCRdb to about 2019). Turning to the overall study: Transplants used related donors with nonmyeloablative bone marrow transplantation; mixed chimerism was transient in the human trials. The study used TCRbeta sequencing to identify donor-specific regulatory T cells before combined kidney and bone marrow transplantation, then tracked those cells after transplant. Here is what the overall study found, with its caveats: The most biologically relevant and donor-specific TCRbeta repertoire appeared to be identified by expanding Tregs with activated donor B cells. Donor-specific Treg expansion exceeded global Treg expansion in tolerant patients, suggesting antigen-driven rather than nonspecific expansion. Because only a small number of patients were included, the study had limitations, and the results will need to be validated in larger populations as well as under other immunosuppression protocols. PCR primers changed over time for some patients, so nucleotide-level comparison across those patients' samples was not possible. Biological reproducibility was not directly addressed, though technical replication error appeared minimal.

About this clone itself: Its target antigen remains unknown. The read terminates 3 residues ahead of where the CDR3 ends, so the germline J gene completes it.

The junction shows trimming of 0 bases on V and 2 bases on J, and the gene matches do not reach 4 bases of it. The CDR3 measures 16 amino acids from cysteine to phenylalanine. The DNA covers only part of the CDR3, 39 bases in frame from base 1. In the germline V gene (reference sequence), CDR1 corresponds to GTSNPN and CDR2 to SVGIG. For TCRbeta CDR3 sequencing, genomic DNA was extracted from sorted cells using the QIAGEN DNeasy Blood and Tissue Kit. High-throughput TCRbeta CDR3 sequencing, which included PCR amplification with bias correction and internal controls, was done commercially through immunoSEQ. The paper's processing steps were these. Unique productive TCRbeta sequences were defined by CDR3 nucleotide sequence when primers matched and otherwise by CDR3 amino acid sequence together with Vbeta and Jbeta genes. As a correction for sorting error, sequences shared between sorted populations at a frequency ratio of 2:1 or less were discarded, and the remaining shared sequences were assigned to the higher population. A sequence counted as donor-reactive if, in CFSE-low cells, the sequence had a frequency of at least 0.01% and was expanded at least 5-fold compared with unstimulated cells. Jensen-Shannon divergence, calculated on the top 100 TCRbeta sequences ranked by frequency, was used to quantify repertoire divergence. For samples with multiple sequencing runs, sorting error was corrected in each run separately before the runs were combined. In its TCRdb copy, this immuneACCESS table keeps in-frame sequences only and misses some clones. Where compared with another copy, unresolved V genes explain less than half of these, and the others have no known cause. The DNA was the basis for D and trimming; V, J and clone size are from that table. The sample's table lists a count of fewer than 35,000 clones. The ten most abundant clones make up 6.5% to 8% of the sample.

The sample's time point label is to be understood as: blood sample drawn before combined kidney and bone marrow transplant. Thawed PBMCs were FACS-sorted into unstimulated Tregs (CD4+CD25+CD127-), CD4+ non-Tregs (CD4+CD25-), CD4 cells and CD8 cells. The patients were a few recipients of combined kidney and bone marrow transplants from the ITN036ST trial, and samples were available only for these trial subjects. Healthy control blood was processed to PBMCs by Ficoll density gradient and cryopreserved, and patient PBMCs were collected before and after transplant. The chain is encoded by TRBV30 joined to TRBJ2-1; 10 central bases correspond to TRBD1. This receptor was taken from a human donor who received a combined kidney and bone marrow transplant. Sequencing used CD8+ T cells from blood, obtained before the transplant. The CDR3 here reads CAWSVIGTGAYNEQFF. The CDR3 DNA, read in part, is TGTGCCTGGAGTGTCATCGGGACAGGGGCCTACAATGAG.